Listed below are T cell receptor beta chains from one sample, sequenced in a study of T cells after yellow fever vaccination. TCRdb reprocessed the 5' RACE reads with MiXCR, giving one entry per CDR3 protein. The sample lists 300,000 to 450,000 distinct CDR3 sequences, around 8.1% occurring once. The sample was PBMCs, taken more than 40 days after the first yellow fever vaccination. The receptors were gathered from a man younger than 35 who received the YFV17D yellow fever vaccine. Both conserved end residues are part of each CDR3. Each record gives: CDR3 DNA, CDR3 protein, V gene, D gene, clone size, J gene. The D gene is left open where the match is weak. The size field is filled for only some rows; it gives once, few, many or a size class.

TGTGCCAGCACCCCCCGGGGGCCCTATGGCTACACCTTC,CASTPRGPYGYTF,TRBV6-1,-,-,TRBJ1-2
TGTGCCAGCAGTTCTCTAGGGGGACAACTGAGGGTCTACAATGAGCAGTTCTTC,CASSSLGGQLRVYNEQFF,TRBV27,-,-,TRBJ2-1
TGTGCCAGCACCGCAAGCTCCTACAATGAGCAGTTCTTC,CASTASSYNEQFF,TRBV7-9,-,-,TRBJ2-1
TGTGCCAGCAGCGAGACAGCCCAAGAGACCCAGTACTTC,CASSETAQETQYF,TRBV7-9,-,few,TRBJ2-5
TGTGCCAGCAGCCAAAGCGGGGCAAGCTCTGGGGCCAACGTCCTGACTTTC,CASSQSGASSGANVLTF,TRBV11-1,TRBD2,-,TRBJ2-6
TGTGCCAGCAGCCAGAATCAGCCCCAGCATTTT,CASSQNQPQHF,TRBV28,-,few,TRBJ1-5
TGCAGTGCTAAAGGGGGGACTCCTCGACGACCGCAAGAGACCCAGTACTTC,CSAKGGTPRRPQETQYF,TRBV20-1,-,-,TRBJ2-5
TGTGCCAGCAGTTACCCTGTCCCTAGGAAGGAGACCCAGTACTTC,CASSYPVPRKETQYF,TRBV6-2/TRBV6-3,-,few,TRBJ2-5
TGTGCCAGCAGTTCAACAGCGGACAGGGCCTTATACAATGAGCAGTTCTTC,CASSSTADRALYNEQFF,TRBV6-5,TRBD1,few,TRBJ2-1
TGCGCCAGCAGCCAAACCGGGACTGACCTCTATGGCTACACCTTC,CASSQTGTDLYGYTF,TRBV4-1,-,many,TRBJ1-2
TGTGCCAGCAGCGTAGATAGCGGGGGGCTCAACGAGCAGTACTTC,CASSVDSGGLNEQYF,TRBV9,TRBD2,few,TRBJ2-7
TGTGCCAGCGGGGGGGTATACGCAGATACGCAGTATTTT,CASGGVYADTQYF,TRBV27,TRBD2,-,TRBJ2-3
TGTGCCAGCAAACGGGAGAATCAGCCCCAGCATTTT,CASKRENQPQHF,TRBV6-2/TRBV6-3,-,-,TRBJ1-5
TGTGCCAGCAGCCCGGACTCACTTAAAGAGACCCAGTACTTC,CASSPDSLKETQYF,TRBV5-4,-,-,TRBJ2-5
TGTGCCAGCTCTGAGGACAGCTTATATGGCTACACCTTC,CASSEDSLYGYTF,TRBV18,-,few,TRBJ1-2
TGCGCCAGCAGCCCGGGGGGCAACTACGAGCAGTACTTC,CASSPGGNYEQYF,TRBV5-1,-,-,TRBJ2-7
TGCGCCTCCTGGCACAGGGAGTGCCGTGAGCAGTTCTTC,CASWHRECREQFF,TRBV23-1,-,-,TRBJ2-1
TGTGCCAGCAGCCAAGATCCGGGGATCACAGATACGCAGTATTTT,CASSQDPGITDTQYF,TRBV4-2,-,few,TRBJ2-3
TGTGCCAGCAGCCCCCGGCGGGCTAGCACAGATACGCAGTATTTT,CASSPRRASTDTQYF,TRBV7-2,-,-,TRBJ2-3
TGCAGCGTTGGCAGGCGGGACATTCAGTACTTC,CSVGRRDIQYF,TRBV29-1,-,-,TRBJ2-4
TGTGCCAGCAGCTCTGACAGGCCCTCGGGGGGTGCTTTCTTT,CASSSDRPSGGAFF,TRBV7-9,-,many,TRBJ1-1
TGTGCCAGCAGTGGACAGGGGTCAGATACGCAGTATTTT,CASSGQGSDTQYF,TRBV12-3/TRBV12-4,TRBD1,few,TRBJ2-3
TGCAGCGTTGGAGTGGGACAGGCAGGGGATCAGCCCCAGCATTTT,CSVGVGQAGDQPQHF,TRBV29-1,TRBD1,few,TRBJ1-5
TGTGCCAGCAGGGGGGCCTACAATGAGCAGTTCTTC,CASRGAYNEQFF,TRBV6-2/TRBV6-3,-,-,TRBJ2-1
TGTGCCAGCAGTTCCCAGGAAATGTGGGGGGCGCGCTATGGCTACACCTTC,CASSSQEMWGARYGYTF,TRBV27,-,-,TRBJ1-2
TGTGCCAGTAACGCCCCGGGACTAGTCTCCAATGAGCAGTTCTTC,CASNAPGLVSNEQFF,TRBV19,TRBD2,few,TRBJ2-1
TGTGCCAGCACCCTACAGGGAGACTATGGCTACACCTTC,CASTLQGDYGYTF,TRBV6-1,-,-,TRBJ1-2
TGTGCCAGCAGCCAAGACAGGGCCACTAGTTATGGCTACACCTTC,CASSQDRATSYGYTF,TRBV4-2,-,few,TRBJ1-2
TGTGCCAGCAGTGAAGGTAGCGCCAAAAACATTCAGTACTTC,CASSEGSAKNIQYF,TRBV6-1,-,-,TRBJ2-4
TGTGCCAGCAGTCCGGAGGCAGGGGGCAATCAGCCCCAGCATTTT,CASSPEAGGNQPQHF,TRBV6-2/TRBV6-3,-,few,TRBJ1-5
TGCAGTGCTAATGACAGGGGAGATTCACCCCTCCACTTT,CSANDRGDSPLHF,TRBV20-1,TRBD1,few,TRBJ1-6
TGTGCCAGCAGCCTCGAAGGGGTGTTCGACACTGAAGCTTTCTTT,CASSLEGVFDTEAFF,TRBV12-3/TRBV12-4,-,-,TRBJ1-1
TGTGCCAGCAGCTTGGCCGCCTTGAATCAGCCCCAGCATTTT,CASSLAALNQPQHF,TRBV5-6,-,few,TRBJ1-5
TGTGCCAGTGATGCCAGGACCAATGAGCAGTTCTTC,CASDARTNEQFF,TRBV19,-,few,TRBJ2-1
TGTGCCAGCAGCCGGGGAGCGGACACTGAAGCTTTCTTT,CASSRGADTEAFF,TRBV6-1,-,-,TRBJ1-1
TGTGCCAGCAGTTTAGAGGGCTTCCGAGTTACGCAGTATTTT,CASSLEGFRVTQYF,TRBV12-3/TRBV12-4,-,few,TRBJ2-3
TGTGCCAGCAGTGGTGGTCTGGGCAGGGCAAGCTCCTACAATGAGCAGTTCTTC,CASSGGLGRASSYNEQFF,TRBV25-1,-,-,TRBJ2-1
TGTGCCAGCAGCTCGGATTCACCCCTCCACTTT,CASSSDSPLHF,TRBV5-5,-,many,TRBJ1-6
TGTGCCAGCAGCTCCCATCGGGCCGAGACCCAGTACTTC,CASSSHRAETQYF,TRBV7-2,-,many,TRBJ2-5
TGCGCCAGCAGCCAAGCCGATCCGACTAGCCTCGGGAACAATGAGCAGTTCTTC,CASSQADPTSLGNNEQFF,TRBV4-1,TRBD2,-,TRBJ2-1
TGTGCCACCAGTGAACACGATCAGGGGGCAGTTTTCTACGAGCAGTACTTC,CATSEHDQGAVFYEQYF,TRBV24-1,TRBD1,-,TRBJ2-7
TGTGCCAGCAGCACCCCCGCGGACCGCCACTATGGCTACACCTTC,CASSTPADRHYGYTF,TRBV7-8,-,-,TRBJ1-2
TGCGCCAGCAGCTTGCTCGAGCGGTCGATCGGGGAGCAGTTCTTC,CASSLLERSIGEQFF,TRBV5-1,-,-,TRBJ2-1
TGTGCCTGCCGAACTCAGGGAAACGAGCAGTACTTC,CACRTQGNEQYF,TRBV10-3,-,-,TRBJ2-7
TGTGCCACCTGGCCAGGCGGCAATGAGCAGTTCTTC,CATWPGGNEQFF,TRBV27,-,few,TRBJ2-1
TGCAGTGCTAGGCCTTGGGGGGTCGGAGGGATATCAAACATTCAGTACTTC,CSARPWGVGGISNIQYF,TRBV20-1,-,few,TRBJ2-4
TGTGCCATCAGTGAATTACTGGGGTCTGAAAAACTGTTTTTT,CAISELLGSEKLFF,TRBV10-3,-,few,TRBJ1-4
TGTGCCAGCAGCTTGAGATTATGGGGTTCAGAGACCCAGTACTTC,CASSLRLWGSETQYF,TRBV7-9,-,few,TRBJ2-5
TGTGCCAGCAGCCAAGAATCGGGGACAGGGGGCCATGAGCAGTTCTTC,CASSQESGTGGHEQFF,TRBV14,TRBD1,few,TRBJ2-1
TGTGCCAGCAGCCCCGGCAAGGGGGGGAATAAGAATGAGCAGTTCTTC,CASSPGKGGNKNEQFF,TRBV11-2,-,-,TRBJ2-1
TGTGCCAGCAGCTCCAGCCCAGGGACAACCTACGAGCAGTACTTC,CASSSSPGTTYEQYF,TRBV7-6,-,-,TRBJ2-7
TGTGCCTACTACAGGGGGCCGGGAGAAAAACTGTTTTTT,CAYYRGPGEKLFF,TRBV30,TRBD1,few,TRBJ1-4
TGTGCCAGCTCTCCGAGACAGGGAATAGATACGCAGTATTTT,CASSPRQGIDTQYF,TRBV18,TRBD1,-,TRBJ2-3
TGCGCCAGCAGTCTCACCCCACCAGACACGGATTCACCCCTCCACTTT,CASSLTPPDTDSPLHF,TRBV5-1,-,few,TRBJ1-6
TGCAGTGCTAGAGGGCGGGGGGACTTCCAAGAGACCCAGTACTTC,CSARGRGDFQETQYF,TRBV20-1,TRBD2,-,TRBJ2-5
TGTGCCAGCAGCGAGGGATCCGGGGCCCAGCATTTT,CASSEGSGAQHF,TRBV6-6,-,few,TRBJ1-5
TGCGCCAGCAGCCCTGCCGTGGGGGGCTCTGGGGCCAACGTCCTGACTTTC,CASSPAVGGSGANVLTF,TRBV5-1,-,-,TRBJ2-6
TGTGCCAGCAGCCTCGGGACAGGTGAGACCTACGAGCAGTACTTC,CASSLGTGETYEQYF,TRBV7-7,TRBD1,once,TRBJ2-7
TGTGCCAGCAGCATCGACAGGCGCAATCAGCCCCAGCATTTT,CASSIDRRNQPQHF,TRBV12-3/TRBV12-4,-,few,TRBJ1-5